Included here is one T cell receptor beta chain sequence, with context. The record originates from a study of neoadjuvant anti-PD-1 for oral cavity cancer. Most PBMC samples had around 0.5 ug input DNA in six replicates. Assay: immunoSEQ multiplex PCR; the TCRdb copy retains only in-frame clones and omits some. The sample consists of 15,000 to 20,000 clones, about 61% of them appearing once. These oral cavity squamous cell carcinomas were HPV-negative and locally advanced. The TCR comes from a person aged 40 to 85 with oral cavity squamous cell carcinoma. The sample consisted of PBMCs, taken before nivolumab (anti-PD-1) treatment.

CDR3 loop: CATRPAGVGTGELFF. The CDR3 bases are TGTGCCACAAGGCCAGCGGGAGTTGGCACCGGGGAGCTGTTTTTT. The chain is built from TRBV10-3 and TRBJ2-2; TRBD2 matches 8 bases. The germline V gene has CDR1 ENHRY and CDR2 SYGVKD. This CDR3 is 15 amino acids long. V shed 10 bases, J shed 4 bases, and the junction held 11 bases outside the gene matches.